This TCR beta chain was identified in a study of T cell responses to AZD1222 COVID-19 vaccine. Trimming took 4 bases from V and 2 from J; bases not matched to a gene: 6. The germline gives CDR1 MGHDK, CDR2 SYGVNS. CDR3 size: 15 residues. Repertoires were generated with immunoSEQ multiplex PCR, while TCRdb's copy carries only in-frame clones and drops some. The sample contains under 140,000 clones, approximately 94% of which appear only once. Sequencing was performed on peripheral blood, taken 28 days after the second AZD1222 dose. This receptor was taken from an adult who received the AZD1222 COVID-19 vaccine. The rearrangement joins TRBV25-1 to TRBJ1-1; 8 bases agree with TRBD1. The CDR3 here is CASSGFGTGNTEAFF. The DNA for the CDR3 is TGTGCCAGCAGTGGTTTCGGGACAGGTAACACTGAAGCTTTCTTT.